Listed below are T cell receptor beta chains from one sample, sequenced in a study of CD8 T cells in ankylosing spondylitis. TCRdb re-analysed the 5' RACE reads in MiXCR, keeping a single row per CDR3 protein. The sample lists 250,000 or so distinct CDR3 sequences, under 20% occurring once. Sequencing input: blood, either unsorted or a sorted T cell fraction (not recorded which). The receptors come from a male donor with ankylosing spondylitis or in good health (not recorded which). Each CDR3 is given with its conserved first and last residue. The order of the fields is V gene, clone size, J gene, CDR3 protein. Expanded clones are given a class, and other clones once, few, many or no size at all.

v_call: TRBV15; clone_size: once; j_call: TRBJ2-5; cdr3_aa: CATNDRGRETQYF
v_call: TRBV12-3/TRBV12-4; clone_size: few; j_call: TRBJ2-3; cdr3_aa: CASSTTASTDTQYF
v_call: TRBV27; clone_size: many; j_call: TRBJ2-3; cdr3_aa: CASSLPGGDTQYF
v_call: TRBV4-1; clone_size: few; j_call: TRBJ2-7; cdr3_aa: CASSRGLAETSYEQYF
v_call: TRBV12-3/TRBV12-4; clone_size: many; j_call: TRBJ2-3; cdr3_aa: CASSSTGSHTDTQYF
v_call: TRBV29-1; clone_size: few; j_call: TRBJ2-3; cdr3_aa: CSVEGTSSGILTDTQYF
v_call: TRBV7-9; clone_size: many; j_call: TRBJ2-7; cdr3_aa: CASSLSSEGYYEQYF
v_call: TRBV29-1; clone_size: few; j_call: TRBJ2-3; cdr3_aa: CSVLGGWGITDTQYF
v_call: TRBV11-2; clone_size: NA; j_call: TRBJ1-6; cdr3_aa: CTSSLFELGYNSPLHF
v_call: TRBV27; clone_size: NA; j_call: TRBJ2-1; cdr3_aa: CASSTNFPGLAGGASYNEQFF
v_call: TRBV7-9; clone_size: NA; j_call: TRBJ2-7; cdr3_aa: CASSPPTGGNEQYF
v_call: TRBV29-1; clone_size: many; j_call: TRBJ2-6; cdr3_aa: CSVTGTGSLANVLTF
v_call: TRBV7-9; clone_size: NA; j_call: TRBJ2-1; cdr3_aa: CASSHLAEGYNEQFF
v_call: TRBV13; clone_size: NA; j_call: TRBJ2-5; cdr3_aa: CASGVSLAGDKETQYF
v_call: TRBV5-8; clone_size: NA; j_call: TRBJ2-1; cdr3_aa: CASRGALIYYNEQFF
v_call: TRBV27; clone_size: many; j_call: TRBJ2-1; cdr3_aa: CASSFSGNSYNEQFF
v_call: TRBV5-6; clone_size: NA; j_call: TRBJ2-5; cdr3_aa: CASSLANLAEGAETQYF
v_call: TRBV5-1; clone_size: few; j_call: TRBJ2-1; cdr3_aa: CASRQSDNEQFF
v_call: TRBV20-1; clone_size: few; j_call: TRBJ2-2; cdr3_aa: CSARVRTPTGELFF
v_call: TRBV4-2; clone_size: NA; j_call: TRBJ2-1; cdr3_aa: CASTLMTGPQDGNEQFF
v_call: TRBV25-1; clone_size: few; j_call: TRBJ2-5; cdr3_aa: CASSGGLQETQYF
v_call: TRBV11-2; clone_size: many; j_call: TRBJ2-3; cdr3_aa: CASSLQPGAYTDTQYF
v_call: TRBV7-7; clone_size: few; j_call: TRBJ2-3; cdr3_aa: CASSSEVADTQYF
v_call: TRBV9; clone_size: few; j_call: TRBJ2-1; cdr3_aa: CASSATLAGEQFF
v_call: TRBV29-1; clone_size: NA; j_call: TRBJ2-1; cdr3_aa: CSVGGALAASYNEQFF
v_call: TRBV29-1; clone_size: many; j_call: TRBJ2-5; cdr3_aa: CSVGSWETQYF
v_call: TRBV4-2; clone_size: many; j_call: TRBJ1-1; cdr3_aa: CASSQPQAENTEAFF
v_call: TRBV3-1; clone_size: NA; j_call: TRBJ2-7; cdr3_aa: CASSRGQGHEQYF
v_call: TRBV2; clone_size: few; j_call: TRBJ1-1; cdr3_aa: CASNGQFNTEAFF
v_call: TRBV6-5; clone_size: many; j_call: TRBJ1-1; cdr3_aa: CASSYLGYGTEAFF
v_call: TRBV5-1; clone_size: NA; j_call: TRBJ2-7; cdr3_aa: CASSLETGGYEQYF
v_call: TRBV7-6; clone_size: NA; j_call: TRBJ2-1; cdr3_aa: CASSLTGEGEQFF
v_call: TRBV13; clone_size: few; j_call: TRBJ2-7; cdr3_aa: CASSYVGGGEQYF
v_call: TRBV4-1; clone_size: few; j_call: TRBJ1-1; cdr3_aa: CASSQTTLMNTEAFF
v_call: TRBV20-1; clone_size: NA; j_call: TRBJ2-7; cdr3_aa: CSARGRDSAGEQYF
v_call: TRBV3-1; clone_size: NA; j_call: TRBJ2-3; cdr3_aa: CASSPYQDTQYF
v_call: TRBV11-2; clone_size: NA; j_call: TRBJ2-2; cdr3_aa: CASSLGRGQLTGELFF
v_call: TRBV7-9; clone_size: few; j_call: TRBJ2-3; cdr3_aa: CASSPSGAPTDTQYF
v_call: TRBV5-1; clone_size: NA; j_call: TRBJ2-5; cdr3_aa: CASSWAVLAQETQYF
v_call: TRBV4-3; clone_size: few; j_call: TRBJ2-5; cdr3_aa: CASSQDRAGDSRGETQYF
v_call: TRBV6-2/TRBV6-3; clone_size: few; j_call: TRBJ2-5; cdr3_aa: CASTPVHQETQYF
v_call: TRBV4-1; clone_size: NA; j_call: TRBJ1-1; cdr3_aa: CASSQEVGGATEAFF
v_call: TRBV5-1; clone_size: NA; j_call: TRBJ2-1; cdr3_aa: CASSPVEGVYEQFF
v_call: TRBV27; clone_size: NA; j_call: TRBJ2-7; cdr3_aa: CASSFDGQEGRGYEQYF
v_call: TRBV7-9; clone_size: NA; j_call: TRBJ2-2; cdr3_aa: CASSLRQAMNTGELFF
v_call: TRBV29-1; clone_size: many; j_call: TRBJ1-1; cdr3_aa: CSATNTEAFF
v_call: TRBV28; clone_size: many; j_call: TRBJ2-7; cdr3_aa: CASSLSDRMYDEQYF
v_call: TRBV25-1; clone_size: many; j_call: TRBJ2-7; cdr3_aa: CASSGGTGGTYEQYF
v_call: TRBV6-1; clone_size: many; j_call: TRBJ1-1; cdr3_aa: CASSTRDRGLVRNTEAFF
v_call: TRBV4-3; clone_size: few; j_call: TRBJ2-7; cdr3_aa: CASSQDRDTHYEQYF
v_call: TRBV7-2; clone_size: NA; j_call: TRBJ2-7; cdr3_aa: CASSFGLATYEQYF
v_call: TRBV6-2/TRBV6-3; clone_size: few; j_call: TRBJ2-5; cdr3_aa: CASNWGGSPKETQYF
v_call: TRBV10-3; clone_size: few; j_call: TRBJ2-1; cdr3_aa: CAITETTRAGTYNEQFF
v_call: TRBV4-1; clone_size: few; j_call: TRBJ2-1; cdr3_aa: CASSLEPGQGAGEQFF
v_call: TRBV9; clone_size: many; j_call: TRBJ2-5; cdr3_aa: CASSVDGSQETQYF
v_call: TRBV28; clone_size: many; j_call: TRBJ1-5; cdr3_aa: CASSSNDGYSNQPQHF
v_call: TRBV29-1; clone_size: NA; j_call: TRBJ2-7; cdr3_aa: CSVNQGPYEQYF
v_call: TRBV13; clone_size: few; j_call: TRBJ1-1; cdr3_aa: CASSPPGQANTEAFF
v_call: TRBV12-3/TRBV12-4; clone_size: NA; j_call: TRBJ1-2; cdr3_aa: CASSIKDDRGAGYTF
v_call: TRBV7-9; clone_size: NA; j_call: TRBJ2-3; cdr3_aa: CASSPGVAEGDTQYF